The entry that follows covers one T cell receptor beta chain sequence. Its specificity is unknown. These data originate in a study of cytomegalovirus exposure and HLA in healthy donors. PCR used 60 Vbeta primers and 13 Jbeta primers. The method was immunoSEQ multiplex PCR; TCRdb's version includes in-frame clones alone and lacks a portion of them. The data show around 190,000 clones, roughly nine tenths seen once. Germline V gene lookup returns CDR1 SGHTA and CDR2 FQGTGA. This CDR3 region has 15 residues. V shed 5 bases and J 4 bases; nucleotides not matched to a gene: 6. Study-level points and caveats: Specific recognition of CMV antigens was confirmed in vitro for a few chains (all CMV-associated).

The chain employs TRBV7-3 and TRBJ2-3, with TRBD2 matching over 10 bases. This receptor was taken from a boy between 2 and 10 years old in good health and CMV-seronegative. The specimen sequenced was PBMCs. CDR3 protein: CASSRTSGTADTQYF. CDR3 DNA sequence: TGTGCCAGCAGCCGAACTAGCGGGACCGCAGATACGCAGTATTTT.